A selection of T cell receptor beta chains follows, all from one sample in a study of blood T cell repertoires in COVID-19. Assay used: immunoSEQ multiplex PCR; TCRdb lists only in-frame clones, some missing. The sample gives about 98,000 clones, 82% of which show up once; approximately 11% is in the top ten. Sequencing input: peripheral blood. The receptors come from a man between 70 and 80 years old with active or convalescent COVID-19. Both conserved end residues are trimmed from each CDR3.

J gene	V gene	CDR3 protein
TRBJ2-3	TRBV9	ASSVGHRGPTDTQY
TRBJ2-7	TRBV10-3	AISEQGYEQY
TRBJ2-2	TRBV2	ATHSGGALGELF
TRBJ1-5	TRBV30	AWSVGGAGQPQH
TRBJ2-5	TRBV6-5	ASISYPSETQY
TRBJ1-2	TRBV7-9	ASSLIGQGGSGYT
TRBJ1-2	TRBV6-5	ASSRTSNYGYT
TRBJ2-2	TRBV6-5	ASSRDSNTGELF
TRBJ2-7	TRBV6-5	ASSYPGLVDEQY
TRBJ2-7	TRBV15	ATSRGVGEQY
TRBJ2-7	TRBV29-1	SVRSGVWEQY
TRBJ2-3	TRBV10-1	ASSDSLLTDTQY
TRBJ1-1	TRBV13	ASSGSGIPEAF
TRBJ1-1	TRBV6-5	ASSPGTEGSF
TRBJ2-5	TRBV7-6	ASSSIGEGGETQY
TRBJ2-7	TRBV12-3/TRBV12-4	ASSSGGPYEQY
TRBJ2-2	TRBV6-4	ASSDSQPTVRNTGELF
TRBJ2-3	TRBV6-5	ASSYRGGQGDTQY
TRBJ1-5	TRBV19	ASSIRTGQQPQH
TRBJ1-1	TRBV10-3	AITRDRGGGLANTEAF
TRBJ2-4	TRBV19	ASRTGSKNIQY
TRBJ2-2	TRBV5-4	ASSSGYSNTGELF
TRBJ1-5	TRBV19	ASSITRQVYQPQH
TRBJ2-5	TRBV10-2	ASSEPSGGPEETQY
TRBJ2-5	TRBV5-5	ASRTGTAKHIQY
TRBJ1-5	TRBV7-9	ASSRQGRDQPQH
TRBJ2-5	TRBV5-1	ASSSSPSGDQETQY
TRBJ2-5	TRBV11-3	ASSFEGAAETQY
TRBJ1-1	TRBV5-4	ASSWGQGMNTEAF
TRBJ1-3	TRBV3-1/TRBV3-2	ASSHGTDSGNTIY
TRBJ2-1	TRBV23-1	ASSQPFAGGNYNEQF
TRBJ1-5	TRBV27	ASSFRDGKSEAQH
TRBJ2-3	TRBV6-2/TRBV6-3	ASSPGLAEFIVYTDTQY
TRBJ2-7	TRBV30	AWRAGLAYEQY
TRBJ1-2	TRBV29-1	SSRTGDTGYT
TRBJ1-5	TRBV19	ASSIVGIGQVHQPQH
TRBJ1-5	TRBV19	ASNMGGRQPQH